This T cell receptor (beta chain) was profiled in a study of cytomegalovirus exposure and HLA in healthy donors. Regarding the study as a whole: Among CMV-associated TCR beta chains, most appeared HLA-restricted in a later analysis. Prior analysis indicated that the majority of TCR beta V segments exhibited productivity approximately 87% or approximately 30% of the time. In a later analysis, at a false discovery rate of 0.05, approximately 16,000 TCR beta sequences were associated with HLA alleles.

On this clone: Its target is not known.

With 60 Vbeta and 13 Jbeta primers, the PCR was carried out. Some clones are missing from TCRdb's copy, which holds only in-frame ones; the method was immunoSEQ multiplex PCR. Here the sample spans more than 90,000 clones, less than 80% being singletons. Each of the donors was a healthy bone marrow donor. The CDR3 totals 15 residues. J gave up 2 bases and V 3 bases, and 0 bases lay outside the gene matches. Germline CDR1 reads SGHRS; CDR2 reads YFSETQ. This sequence was found in a woman aged 40 to 50 in good health and CMV-seropositive. Sequencing was carried out using PBMCs. The V and J genes are TRBV5-1 and TRBJ2-1; TRBD2 matches at 12 bases. CDR3: CASSWTSGTYNEQFF. As DNA, the CDR3 is TGCGCCAGCAGCTGGACTAGCGGGACCTACAATGAGCAGTTCTTC.